This TCR beta chain was identified during a study of identical twins' blood T cells. One entry per CDR3 protein results from TCRdb running MiXCR on the 5' RACE reads. This sample has 350,000 to 450,000 distinct CDR3 sequences, with roughly 30% found just once. The germline gives CDR1 SQVTM, CDR2 ANQGSEA. The CDR3 runs to 13 residues. V trimming: 2 bases; J trimming: 5 bases; junction bases outside the gene matches: 1. The receptor comes from a woman aged 18-55 years in good health. Sequencing input: PBMCs. The chain links TRBV29-1 to TRBJ2-2, with 8 nucleotides matching TRBD1. The CDR3 reads CSVERQGTGELFF. The DNA for the CDR3 is TGCAGCGTTGAACGACAGGGGACCGGGGAGCTGTTTTTT.